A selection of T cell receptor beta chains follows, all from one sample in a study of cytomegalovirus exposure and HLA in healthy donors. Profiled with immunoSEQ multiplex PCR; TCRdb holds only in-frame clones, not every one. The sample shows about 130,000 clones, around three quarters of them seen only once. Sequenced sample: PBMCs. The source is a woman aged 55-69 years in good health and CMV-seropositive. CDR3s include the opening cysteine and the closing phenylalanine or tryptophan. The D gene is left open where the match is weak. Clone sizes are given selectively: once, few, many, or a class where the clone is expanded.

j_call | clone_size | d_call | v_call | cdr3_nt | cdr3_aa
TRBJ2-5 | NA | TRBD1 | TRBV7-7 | TGTGCTAGCAGCCTTAGACAGGGGGCGCGATTAGAGACCCAGTACTTC | CASSLRQGARLETQYF
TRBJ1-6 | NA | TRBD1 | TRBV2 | TGTGCCAGCAGTCTGACAGGGGTAGCTTCACCCCTCCACTTT | CASSLTGVASPLHF
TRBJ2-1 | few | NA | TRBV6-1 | TGTGCCAGCAGTGGGGGCGGAGCTTCCTACAATGAGCAGTTCTTC | CASSGGGASYNEQFF
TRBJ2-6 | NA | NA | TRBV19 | TGTGCCGTCCTAGGGACTTTGAGCCACTCTGGGGCCAACGGCCTGACTTTC | CAVLGTLSHSGANGLTF
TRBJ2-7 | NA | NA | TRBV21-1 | TGTGCCAGCAGCAAGAATATCGTGGGAGGGGTCTACGAGCAGTACTTC | CASSKNIVGGVYEQYF
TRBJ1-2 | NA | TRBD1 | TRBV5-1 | TGCGCTACCTCCGGGTCACAGGGGGTTGGTGGCTACACCTTC | CATSGSQGVGGYTF
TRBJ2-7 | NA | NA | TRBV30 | TGTGCCTGGAGTGTACTCAACGAGCAGTACTTC | CAWSVLNEQYF
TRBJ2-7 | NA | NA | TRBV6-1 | TGTGCCAGCAGTGCTGGCGGGACGGGTGGATACGAGCAGTACTTC | CASSAGGTGGYEQYF
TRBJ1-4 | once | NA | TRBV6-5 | TGTGCCAGCAGTTACTCAGCCCGTGGAGATGAAAAACTGTTTTTT | CASSYSARGDEKLFF
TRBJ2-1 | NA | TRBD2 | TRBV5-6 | TGTGCCAGCAGCTTGGGTAGCGGGAGATGGGGTGAGCAGTTCTTC | CASSLGSGRWGEQFF
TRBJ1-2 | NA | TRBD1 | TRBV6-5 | TGTGCCAGCAGTTACTCGCACAGGGGGCCGGATGGCTACACCTTC | CASSYSHRGPDGYTF
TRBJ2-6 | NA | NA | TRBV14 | TGTGCCAGCAGCCAAGATCCGACGGGTACGGCCAACGTCCTGACTTTC | CASSQDPTGTANVLTF
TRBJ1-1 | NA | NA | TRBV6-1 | TGTGCCAGCAGTGTAGCGGGAGCGAACACTGAAGCTTTCTTT | CASSVAGANTEAFF
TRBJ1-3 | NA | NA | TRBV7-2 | TGTGCCAGCAGCCTCCGGGACTCTTCTAGCTCTGGAAACACCATATATTTT | CASSLRDSSSSGNTIYF
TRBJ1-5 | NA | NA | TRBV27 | TGTGCCAGCAGTCCCAGAGCAGGGACACTTAATAGCAATCAGCCCCAGCATTTT | CASSPRAGTLNSNQPQHF
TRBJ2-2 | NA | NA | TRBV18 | TGTGCCAGCTCACGGTCAGACACCGGGGAGCTGTTTTTT | CASSRSDTGELFF
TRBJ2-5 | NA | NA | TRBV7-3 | TGTGCCAGCAGCCCTTTTACCACCGGGACCCAGTACTTC | CASSPFTTGTQYF